This T cell receptor beta chain was captured in a study of blood T cell repertoires in COVID-19. Overall study context: COVID-19 samples, acute and convalescent, were from the United States, Italy and Spain. Sources were T cells, B-cell-depleted T cells, or PBMCs; the material itself was cDNA or gDNA.

The CDR3 is made up of 15 amino acids. Germline V CDR1 and CDR2: SGHRS, YFSETQ. Losses at the gene ends were 1 base for V and 6 bases for J; bases not matched to a gene: 10. Per the study methods: Estimation of nucleated cell counts relied on the amplification of reference gene primers. Produced via immunoSEQ multiplex PCR; TCRdb's table is partial and in-frame only. The D gene and trimming were derived from the DNA, and the V and J assignments and clone size from that table. The data show 190,000 or so clones, around 86% seen once. This chain uses TRBV5-1 with TRBJ2-7, with 7 nucleotides matching TRBD2. This sequence was found in a middle-aged man with active or convalescent COVID-19. The sample was peripheral blood. Written as DNA, the CDR3 is TGCGCCAGCAGCTTGCAGCGGGGAAGTACGGGCGAGCAGTACTTC. Amino acid sequence: CASSLQRGSTGEQYF.